The 23 T cell receptor beta chains reported below all come from one sample, sequenced in a study of blood T cell repertoires in COVID-19. Data came from immunoSEQ multiplex PCR; TCRdb stores just in-frame clones and leaves some out. The data show hundreds of thousands of clones, around nine tenths seen once. The material sequenced was PBMCs or T cells enriched from blood (not recorded which). The receptors were sampled from a woman aged 18-29 years who had been exposed to COVID-19.

The chain employs TRBV9 and TRBJ2-3; D perhaps matches TRBD1 (6 bases). In germline, CDR1 is SGDLS, CDR2 YYNGEE. The V end was cut by 3 bases, the J end by 3 bases, with 20 bases between. There are 17 residues in the CDR3. CDR3 DNA: TGTGCCAGCAGCGCTTCTTACAGGGTTCACCAGACAGATACGCAGTATTTT. This codes for CASSASYRVHQTDTQYF.

The J gene is TRBJ2-5, the V gene TRBV6-5, with TRBD1 identical over 7 bases. CDR1 is MNHEY and CDR2 is SVGAGI in the germline V gene. This CDR3 region has 14 residues. J lost 2 bases, V lost 6 bases, and 6 bases had no gene match. CDR3 loop: CASSARDRQETQYF. CDR3 bases: TGTGCCAGCAGCGCGAGGGACAGACAAGAGACCCAGTACTTC.

V and J are TRBV28 and TRBJ1-2, with unresolved D. Germline assignment: CDR1 MDHEN and CDR2 SYDVKM. The CDR3 is made up of 13 amino acids. Between the trimmed V and J ends, which lost 4 bases and 2 bases, there was a span of 8 bases. CDR3 coding DNA: TGTGCCAGCAGTTCAGTTCAGAACTATGGCTACACCTTC. Protein: CASSSVQNYGYTF.

The rearrangement joins TRBV4-3 to TRBJ1-2; 8 nucleotides line up with TRBD1. V trimming: 6 bases; J trimming: 8 bases; junction bases outside the gene matches: 8. The germline V gene has CDR1 LGHNA and CDR2 YSLEER. CDR3 length: 13 amino acids. The CDR3 nucleotides are TGCGCCAGCAGGCATACAGGGGACAGGGGCTACACCTTC. It codes for CASRHTGDRGYTF.

The chain employs TRBV28 and TRBJ2-3; D remains ambiguous. Germline lookup yields CDR1 MDHEN and CDR2 SYDVKM. The CDR3 has 15 amino acids. V shed 7 bases and J shed 2 bases, with 16 bases lying between them. CDR3 in DNA: TGTGCCAGCACCTCCTTGATGGCCCCCACAGATACGCAGTATTTT. Translated, it gives CASTSLMAPTDTQYF.

The rearrangement joins TRBV5-1 to TRBJ2-7, with TRBD2 matching over 7 bases. The trim removed 1 base at V and 2 bases at J, leaving 6 bases unmatched. The CDR3 extends over 15 amino acids. Germline V lookup: CDR1 SGHRS, CDR2 YFSETQ. In DNA form, the CDR3 reads TGCGCCAGCAGCTTGTTGGATGGGGGGGCCTACGAGCAGTACTTC. Amino acid sequence: CASSLLDGGAYEQYF. Combining the CDR3 with reference TRBV5-1 and TRBJ2-7 gives the whole variable domain KAGVTQTPRYLIKTRGQQVTLSCSPISGHRSVSWYQQTPGQGLQFLFEYFSETQRNKGNFPGRFSGRQFSNSRSEMNVSTLELGDSALYLCASSLLDGGAYEQYFGPGTRLTVT.

The count of this clone is one. V gene TRBV19 combines with J gene TRBJ1-5, with TRBD1 identical over 8 bases. Germline V lookup: CDR1 LNHDA, CDR2 SQIVND (reference sequence). The V gene end was trimmed by 6 bases and the J gene end by 3 bases; junction bases not matched to a gene: 4. The CDR3 covers 14 residues. DNA of the CDR3: TGTGCCAGTAGCCGGGGACAGGCCAATCAGCCCCAGCATTTT. It is translated as CASSRGQANQPQHF.

V usage is TRBV5-1 and J usage is TRBJ2-5; 12 positions match TRBD2. CDR3 length equals 17 residues. Trimming removed 4 bases from V and 5 bases from J; junction bases left unmatched: 12. Per germline, CDR1 SGHRS and CDR2 YFSETQ. This chain's CDR3 is CASSPPLAGGTGETQYF. The CDR3 nucleotides are TGCGCCAGCAGCCCCCCCCTAGCGGGAGGGACAGGGGAGACCCAGTACTTC.

The chain couples TRBV19 to TRBJ1-6, with TRBD1 identical over 9 bases. This CDR3 contains 17 residues. Germline V gives CDR1 LNHDA, CDR2 SQIVND (reference sequence). After removal of 6 bases from V and 8 bases from J, the junction contained 14 bases not matched to a gene. The DNA of the CDR3 is TGTGCCAGTAGCGACCAAGCCCCGGGACAGGGACATTCACCCCTCCACTTT. Residues: CASSDQAPGQGHSPLHF.

This clone turned up a few times. This chain links TRBV3-1 (or the pseudogene TRBV3-2) with TRBJ1-5, with D possibly TRBD1 on 6 matching bases. Between the trimmed V and J ends, which lost 0 bases and 6 bases, there was a span of 12 bases. Germline loops: CDR1 LGHDT, CDR2 YNNKEL (reference sequence). The length of the CDR3 is 15 residues. DNA of the CDR3: TGTGCCAGCAGCCAAGATCGGGGGGCCGGTCAGCCCCAGCATTTT. This encodes CASSQDRGAGQPQHF.

The rearrangement joins TRBV5-6 to TRBJ2-7; 13 positions match TRBD2. Germline CDR1 reads SGHDT; CDR2 reads YYEEEE. The length of the CDR3 is 19 residues. Trimming removed 2 bases from V and 2 bases from J; junction bases left unmatched: 13. CDR3 in DNA: TGTGCCAGCAGCTTCTTGGGGGGTTGGACTAGCGGGAGAGCCTACGAGCAGTACTTC. It is translated as CASSFLGGWTSGRAYEQYF.

The CDR3, as DNA: TGTGCCTGGAGCACAACCGACAGTACTGAGCAGTACTTC. This sequence encodes CAWSTTDSTEQYF. This rearrangement joins TRBV30 to TRBJ2-7; tentative D call: TRBD1 (5 bases). The CDR3 covers 13 residues. Germline assignment: CDR1 GTSNPN and CDR2 SVGIG (reference sequence). Between the trimmed V and J ends, which lost 3 bases and 7 bases, there was a span of 16 bases.

This chain uses TRBV6-5 with TRBJ2-7, with D hard to call. Trimming shortened V by 2 bases and J by 3 bases, and 11 bases separated the two germline ends. CDR3 size: 14 residues. Per the germline V gene, CDR1 is MNHEY and CDR2 is SVGAGI. The CDR3 protein is CASSYVTGHYEQYF. The CDR3 coding sequence is TGTGCCAGCAGTTACGTAACGGGTCACTACGAGCAGTACTTC.

The chain is built from TRBV25-1 and TRBJ1-3; a possible D gene is TRBD1 (5 bases). The CDR3 covers 16 residues. CDR1 is MGHDK, CDR2 SYGVNS, per germline. Trimming removed 5 bases at V and 3 bases at J, with 17 bases between. The CDR3 protein is CASSLTGGVGGNTIYF. The CDR3 nucleotides are TGTGCCAGCAGTCTAACGGGGGGGGTCGGTGGAAACACCATATATTTT.

This clone was seen only once. Here the CDR3 DNA reads TGTGCCAGCAGTGCCGACTCTGGACAGTCTGGGGCCAACGTCCTGACTTTC. This translates into CASSADSGQSGANVLTF. The chain recombines TRBV2 with TRBJ2-6; the D gene is possibly TRBD1 (6 bases). V lost 4 bases, J lost 1 base, and 14 bases lay in between. Germline loops: CDR1 SNHLY, CDR2 FYNNEI. This CDR3 region has 17 residues.

The rearrangement links TRBV9 to TRBJ2-7; the D gene is possibly TRBD1 (5 bases). The CDR3 runs to 15 residues. Germline V CDR1 and CDR2: SGDLS, YYNGEE. V was shortened by 3 bases and J by 0 bases, with 13 bases between the two germline ends. The CDR3 here is CASSARWGNSYEQYF. CDR3 sequence (DNA): TGTGCCAGCAGCGCGAGGTGGGGCAACTCCTACGAGCAGTACTTC.

This clone was recorded once. This chain uses TRBV28 with TRBJ2-7; possible D gene TRBD1, 5 bases. The CDR3 consists of 14 residues. Germline V gene data show CDR1 as MDHEN and CDR2 as SYDVKM. Trimming took 5 bases from V and 1 from J, leaving 12 bases between them. Written as DNA, the CDR3 is TGTGCCAGCAGTGTAGACAGTCTTTCCTACGAGCAGTACTTC. As protein: CASSVDSLSYEQYF.

CDR3 coding DNA: TGTGCCAGCAGCTCCACTGCCGGACAGGGGGCCGGTTCACCCCTCCACTTT. Amino acid sequence: CASSSTAGQGAGSPLHF. J is TRBJ1-6 and V is TRBV5-5; 11 bases align to TRBD1. V lost 3 bases to trimming and J lost 9 bases; unmatched junction nucleotides: 11. CDR3 length: 17 amino acids. From germline, CDR1 is SGHKS and CDR2 YYEKEE (reference sequence). Complete variable domain (other parts from reference TRBV5-5 and TRBJ1-6): DAGVTQSPTHLIKTRGQQVTLRCSPISGHKSVSWYQQVLGQGPQFIFQYYEKEERGRGNFPDRFSARQFPNYSSELNVNALLLGDSALYLCASSSTAGQGAGSPLHFGNGTRLTVT.

The gene calls are TRBV7-3 and TRBJ2-2; 11 bases fit TRBD2. CDR3 length: 16 amino acids. CDR1 and CDR2 from the germline V gene are SGHTA and FQGTGA. Unmatched junction bases numbered 8, after V lost 4 bases and J lost 7 bases. The CDR3 spells CASSSTGLAVNGELFF. CDR3 DNA: TGTGCCAGCAGCTCTACGGGACTAGCGGTGAACGGGGAGCTGTTTTTT.

V usage is TRBV7-2 and J usage is TRBJ2-4; 7 bases map to TRBD1. From germline, CDR1 is SGHTA and CDR2 FQGNSA. Germline trimming cut 5 bases from V and 0 bases from J; bases unmatched to any gene: 7. CDR3 length equals 16 residues. CDR3 bases: TGTGCCAGCAGCCCGGACAGGACCTTAGCCAAAAACATTCAGTACTTC. It yields the protein CASSPDRTLAKNIQYF.

The genes are TRBV11-3 and TRBJ2-2, with D possibly matching TRBD2 (7 bases). The CDR3 has 15 amino acids. CDR1 is SGHNT and CDR2 is YENEEA in the germline V gene. V lost 3 bases and J lost 4, with 12 bases in between. CDR3 DNA sequence: TGTGCCAGCAGCTTGGGGGGGCGCTTCACCGGGGAGCTGTTTTTT. It yields the protein CASSLGGRFTGELFF.

CDR3: CASSNRGWNYEQYF. The DNA of the CDR3 is TGTGCCAGTAGTAACAGGGGGTGGAACTACGAGCAGTACTTC. The chain couples TRBV19 to TRBJ2-7, with 8 bases aligning to TRBD1. CDR1 is LNHDA and CDR2 is SQIVND in the germline V gene (reference sequence). The junction had 5 bases not matched to a gene; V was cut back by 4 bases and J by 3 bases. CDR3 length: 14 amino acids.

The chain recombines TRBV6-5 with TRBJ1-1, with 8 bases that match TRBD1. The V and J ends lost 2 bases and 1 base, in that order; junction bases with no gene match: 6. Germline-derived CDR1 and CDR2 are MNHEY and SVGAGI. The CDR3 runs 16 residues. CDR3 protein: CASSYPRTGTNTEAFF. The CDR3 nucleotides read TGTGCCAGCAGTTACCCCCGGACAGGGACGAACACTGAAGCTTTCTTT.